Listed here is a single T cell receptor (beta chain). In the authors' methods: From reference gene primer amplification, estimates of nucleated cell counts were derived. Using immunoSEQ multiplex PCR, the repertoire was profiled, and TCRdb retains in-frame clones only, with some absent. The D gene and trimming were derived from the DNA, and the V and J assignments and clone size from that table. In the table there are some 150,000 clones, roughly 80% of which are singletons. Those enrolled, adults aged roughly 18 to 100 years, came from some 25 US areas. Clinical histories supplied by participants themselves formed the basis of cohort assignment. There are 16 residues in the CDR3. V was clipped by 0 bases and J by 4 bases, with 13 bases between them. Germline V gene sequence: CDR1 SGHRS, CDR2 YFSETQ. The record originates from a study of blood T cell repertoires in COVID-19. Study as a whole: There were acute and convalescent COVID-19 samples, and they came from the United States, Italy and Spain.

This TCR was sampled from a man aged 50 to 59 who had recovered from COVID-19. The chain employs TRBV5-1 and TRBJ2-2; tentative D call: TRBD2 (5 bases). The sequencing sample was made of PBMCs or T cells enriched from blood (not recorded which). The CDR3, as DNA: TGCGCCAGCAGCTTGGGGGTAGCGTGGGGCACCGGGGAGCTGTTTTTT. It specifies CASSLGVAWGTGELFF.